The 25 T cell receptor beta chains below all came from one sample that was sequenced in a study of blood T cell repertoires in COVID-19. Some clones are missing from TCRdb's copy, which holds only in-frame ones; the method was immunoSEQ multiplex PCR. The repertoire consists of 210,000 or so clones, with roughly nine tenths occurring once and the leading ten covering approximately 3.3%. Sequenced: PBMCs or T cells enriched from blood (not recorded which). The receptors here all came from a woman aged 50 to 60 in a cohort exposed to, infected with or recovered from COVID-19 (not recorded which).

The chain joins TRBV7-2 to TRBJ2-5; 9 bases align to TRBD2. The CDR3 consists of 14 residues. Germline V lookup: CDR1 SGHTA, CDR2 FQGNSA. V was clipped by 5 bases and J by 5 bases; unmatched bases: 6. The CDR3 sequence is CASSIQGLAETQYF. DNA for the CDR3: TGTGCCAGCAGCATACAGGGACTAGCCGAGACCCAGTACTTC. Filled out from reference TRBV7-2 and TRBJ2-5, the complete variable domain reads GAGVSQSPSNKVTEKGKDVELRCDPISGHTALYWYRQSLGQGLEFLIYFQGNSAPDKSGLPSDRFSAERTGGSVSTLTIQRTQQEDSAVYLCASSIQGLAETQYFGPGTRLLVL.

The chain uses TRBV6-5 and TRBJ1-6; 9 nucleotides match TRBD1. The CDR3 covers 15 residues. The J segment lost 8 bases and the V segment lost 6 bases, leaving 8 bases of the junction unmatched. Germline V CDR1 and CDR2: MNHEY, SVGAGI. The CDR3 DNA reads TGTGCCAGCAGCCTGCAGACAGGGGGGTATTCACCCCTCCACTTT. This sequence encodes CASSLQTGGYSPLHF.

The chain links TRBV6-5 to TRBJ2-7, with D perhaps TRBD2 (7 bases). V lost 5 bases and J lost 0, with 14 bases in between. CDR1 and CDR2 from the germline V gene are MNHEY and SVGAGI. The length of the CDR3 is 15 residues. CDR3 loop: CASSKGGANSYEQYF. The DNA of the CDR3 is TGTGCCAGCAGTAAGGGGGGGGCCAACTCCTACGAGCAGTACTTC.

The chain recombines TRBV3-1 (or the pseudogene TRBV3-2) with TRBJ2-7; unclear D gene. Germline-derived CDR1 and CDR2 are LGHDT and YNNKEL (reference sequence). V lost 1 base, J lost 2 bases, and 3 bases lay in between. The CDR3 loop spans 12 amino acids. The CDR3 region has the DNA TGTGCCAGCAGCCAAGGCGCCTACGAGCAGTACTTC. Translation: CASSQGAYEQYF.

The V and J genes are TRBV6-2 or TRBV6-3 and TRBJ1-6; no clear D gene. Germline CDR1 is MNHEY and CDR2 is SVGEGT. The CDR3 contains 17 residues. Trimming took 2 bases from V and 0 from J, leaving 11 bases between them. CDR3 DNA: TGTGCCAGCAGTTACGACTCAATTAGCTCCTATAATTCACCCCTCCACTTT. It is translated as CASSYDSISSYNSPLHF.

The chain uses TRBV5-1 and TRBJ2-5, with 8 bases aligning to TRBD2. The CDR3 covers 13 residues. The J segment lost 4 bases and the V segment lost 4 bases, leaving 3 bases of the junction unmatched. The V gene's germline CDR1 is SGHRS and CDR2 YFSETQ. The CDR3 coding sequence is TGCGCCAGCAGCCGAGGACTAGCAGAGACCCAGTACTTC. It codes for CASSRGLAETQYF.

The J gene is TRBJ2-1, the V gene TRBV7-8, with D perhaps matching TRBD1 (6 bases). Trimming removed 0 bases at V and 5 bases at J, with 17 bases between. This CDR3 spans 17 amino acids. In germline, CDR1 is SGHVS, CDR2 FQNEAQ. The CDR3, as DNA: TGTGCCAGCAGCTTAGCGGCCTCCTACTGGGACAACAATGAGCAGTTCTTC. Protein: CASSLAASYWDNNEQFF.

This CDR3 is CASSVSGVSYNEQFF. Here the CDR3 DNA reads TGTGCCAGCAGCGTAAGCGGGGTCTCCTACAATGAGCAGTTCTTC. The rearrangement uses TRBV9 and TRBJ2-1; 7 positions agree with TRBD2. CDR1 SGDLS and CDR2 YYNGEE come from the germline V gene. There are 15 residues in the CDR3. J lost 0 bases, V lost 1 base, and 1 base had no gene match.

This clone appeared a single time. The chain recombines TRBV11-1 with TRBJ2-2; D ambiguous. Germline V gene sequence: CDR1 SGHAT, CDR2 FQDESV (reference sequence). CDR3 size: 13 residues. Trimming left V 2 bases short and J 6 bases short, with 7 bases between. The CDR3 bases are TGTGCCAGCAGCTTAATGTTAGCCGGGGAGCTGTTTTTT. Encoded protein: CASSLMLAGELFF.

This clone was counted a few times. V is TRBV12-3 or TRBV12-4 and J is TRBJ2-5, with D hard to call. Trimming took 1 base from V and 5 from J, leaving 8 bases between them. The CDR3 covers 13 residues. CDR3 region: CASSLDSRETQYF. In DNA form, the CDR3 reads TGTGCCAGCAGTTTAGATTCCAGGGAGACCCAGTACTTC.

In its sample, this clone was seen a few times. The rearrangement links TRBV7-2 to TRBJ1-2; no definite D call. The CDR3 has 17 residues. V shed 2 bases and J shed 3 bases, with 19 bases lying between them. The germline CDR1 and CDR2 sequences are SGHTA and FQGNSA. Here the CDR3 DNA reads TGTGCCAGCAGCTTAACCTCCCATCGACGGGAATACTATGGCTACACCTTC. This sequence encodes CASSLTSHRREYYGYTF.

The chain links TRBV2 to TRBJ2-3, with D possibly matching TRBD2 (7 bases). V was trimmed by 9 bases and J by 1 base, leaving 17 bases between them. The CDR3 runs to 15 residues. Per germline, CDR1 SNHLY and CDR2 FYNNEI. The CDR3 nucleotides are TGTGCCAGAGGGGGGCCGGGGGGCCGCACAGATACGCAGTATTTT. It codes for CARGGPGGRTDTQYF.

The J gene is TRBJ1-2, the V gene TRBV11-1; no clear D. Trimming stripped 4 bases from V and 7 bases from J, with 10 bases between. The length of the CDR3 is 12 residues. Germline V lookup: CDR1 SGHAT, CDR2 FQDESV (reference sequence). CDR3 residues: CASSSGDFGYTF. CDR3 DNA sequence: TGTGCCAGCAGCTCGGGTGACTTTGGCTACACCTTC.

The V gene is TRBV7-9, the J gene TRBJ1-1; tentatively, D is TRBD1 (5 bases). Per germline, CDR1 SEHNR and CDR2 FQNEAQ (reference sequence). The ends were cut back, 2 bases at V and 0 bases at J, with 13 bases in the middle. The CDR3 runs 16 residues. This CDR3 is CASSLQGSGVNTEAFF. The CDR3 DNA follows: TGTGCCAGCAGCTTACAGGGTTCGGGGGTGAACACTGAAGCTTTCTTT.

The chain couples TRBV2 to TRBJ2-2; 8 bases map to TRBD1. Germline CDR1 reads SNHLY; CDR2 reads FYNNEI. The CDR3 is 17 amino acids. V trimming: 6 bases; J trimming: 4 bases; junction bases outside the gene matches: 13. As DNA, the CDR3 is TGTGCCAGCAGGGGCTTCCAGGGGGCGTTGAGCACCGGGGAGCTGTTTTTT. Translating it yields CASRGFQGALSTGELFF.

The genes are TRBV3-1 (or the pseudogene TRBV3-2) and TRBJ1-6; tentative D call: TRBD1 (5 bases). Trimming left V 2 bases short and J 10 bases short, with 15 bases between. The CDR3 loop spans 15 amino acids. The germline gives CDR1 LGHDT, CDR2 YNNKEL (reference sequence). The CDR3 sequence: CASSQRGVLQSPLHF. CDR3 nucleotides: TGTGCCAGCAGCCAACGGGGGGTACTCCAGTCACCCCTCCACTTT.

Concerning this clone: At one boundary the junction diverges from the germline segment, which might be a read error. The rearrangement uses TRBV7-2 and TRBJ2-2, with TRBD2 matching 8 bases. This CDR3 contains 16 residues. Germline loops: CDR1 SGHTA, CDR2 FQGNSA. CDR3 nucleotides: TGTGCCAGCACCTTAACGGGGGGGCGCGTCACCGGGGAGCTGTTTTTT. Protein product: CASTLTGGRVTGELFF.

The J gene is TRBJ1-6, the V gene TRBV7-2; the D gene is possibly TRBD1 (5 bases). V shed 2 bases and J shed 17 bases, with 25 bases lying between them. Germline V gene data show CDR1 as SGHTA and CDR2 as FQGNSA. CDR3 size: 16 residues. This CDR3 is CASSLNANGAGLLIHF. The CDR3 DNA reads as TGTGCCAGCAGCTTAAATGCTAATGGGGCAGGGCTACTTATCCACTTT.

The table lists this clone with a few counts. This sequence joins TRBV3-1 (or the pseudogene TRBV3-2) and TRBJ1-2; D is unresolved. CDR1 and CDR2 from the germline V gene are LGHDT and YNNKEL (reference sequence). This CDR3 has 13 amino acids. Trimming removed 1 base from V and 2 bases from J, with 5 bases in between. The DNA for the CDR3 is TGTGCCAGCAGCCAAGCGGAGAACTATGGCTACACCTTC. This sequence encodes CASSQAENYGYTF.

The chain carries TRBV7-2 and TRBJ1-1; tentatively, D is TRBD1 (6 bases). In germline, CDR1 is SGHTA, CDR2 FQGNSA. The V end was cut by 5 bases, the J end by 3 bases, with 16 bases between. The CDR3 covers 15 residues. CDR3 in amino acids: CASSLLGGEYTEAFF. The DNA of the CDR3 is TGTGCCAGCAGCCTCTTAGGGGGGGAGTACACTGAAGCTTTCTTT.

The gene calls are TRBV7-8 and TRBJ1-4; 12 bases line up with TRBD1. Germline assignment: CDR1 SGHVS and CDR2 FQNEAQ. This CDR3 spans 13 amino acids. CDR3 in amino acids: CAVGTGGLGRLFF. The CDR3 DNA follows: TGTGCAGTAGGGACAGGGGGCTTGGGAAGACTGTTTTTT.

The gene calls are TRBV30 and TRBJ1-4; weak D call: TRBD1 (6 bases). CDR3 length: 15 amino acids. Germline V gene lookup returns CDR1 GTSNPN and CDR2 SVGIG (reference sequence). Trimming cost V 2 bases and J 6 bases, with 16 bases left between them. The CDR3 is CAWSRTVNVHEKLFF. CDR3 bases: TGTGCCTGGAGTAGGACAGTCAATGTACATGAAAAACTGTTTTTT.

The chain's CDR3 is CASSPRDSTQETQYF. The CDR3 DNA is TGTGCCAGCTCACCCCGGGACAGCACTCAAGAGACCCAGTACTTC. The chain links TRBV18 to TRBJ2-5, with TRBD1 matching over 7 bases. Per germline, CDR1 KGHSH and CDR2 LQKENI. The CDR3 has 15 amino acids. V was pared by 3 bases and J by 2 bases, with 6 bases of the junction left unmatched.

V and J are TRBV5-1 and TRBJ1-5, with 9 positions matching TRBD1. V trimming: 4 bases; J trimming: 6 bases; junction bases outside the gene matches: 5. This CDR3 comprises 14 residues. Germline V gene sequence: CDR1 SGHRS, CDR2 YFSETQ. This CDR3 is CASSPDRGSQPQHF. DNA of the CDR3: TGCGCCAGCAGCCCGGACAGGGGAAGTCAGCCCCAGCATTTT.

The chain carries TRBV4-3 and TRBJ1-4; D may be TRBD1 (6 bases). This CDR3 spans 15 amino acids. V was pared by 0 bases and J by 4 bases, with 9 bases between. The germline V gene has CDR1 LGHNA and CDR2 YSLEER. The DNA for the CDR3 is TGCGCCAGCAGCCAAGATCGGGGACATAATGAAAAACTGTTTTTT. It specifies CASSQDRGHNEKLFF.